The 27 T cell receptor beta chains below all came from one sample that was sequenced in a study of memory CD4+ T cells and cytomegalovirus serostatus. Single viable CD3+CD4+CD8-CD45RO+ cells were sorted as the memory CD4+ T cells. Sequencing was performed with immunoSEQ multiplex PCR; in TCRdb, only in-frame clones are kept and a portion is missing. The sample has 35,000 to 45,000 clones, 78% seen once. The sequencing input was memory CD4+ T cells from blood. Receptor source: an adult in good health and CMV-seronegative.

The chain has TRBV5-1 and TRBJ1-6; TRBD1 matches 8 bases. CDR1 and CDR2 (germline): SGHRS, YFSETQ. V lost 4 bases and J lost 5; bases outside the gene matches: 8. The CDR3 length is 16 residues. The CDR3 DNA follows: TGCGCCAGCAGCATAACGACAGGGGAGAATAATTCACCCCTCCACTTT. Its translation: CASSITTGENNSPLHF.

The chain couples TRBV5-1 to TRBJ2-7; the match to TRBD1 covers 9 bases. The length of the CDR3 is 14 residues. With 5 bases clipped from V and 5 bases from J, the junction kept 8 bases outside the gene matches. CDR1 is SGHRS, CDR2 YFSETQ, per germline. The CDR3 spells CASRPGQGTDEQYF. The CDR3 nucleotides are TGCGCCAGCAGGCCGGGACAGGGAACGGACGAGCAGTACTTC.

V and J are TRBV19 and TRBJ1-2; TRBD1 might be the D (6 bases). This CDR3 comprises 11 residues. CDR1 LNHDA and CDR2 SQIVND come from the germline V gene (reference sequence). Trimming cost V 6 bases and J 6 bases, with 8 bases left between them. As DNA, the CDR3 is TGTGCCAGTAGATCAGGGGATGGCTACACCTTC. This codes for CASRSGDGYTF.

Concerning this clone itself: Compared with germline, one end of the junction differs, possibly owing to a read error. CDR3 sequence (DNA): TGTGCCAGCAGTAGATCCTCCGGACAGGACTATGGCCACACCTTC. Protein: CASSRSSGQDYGHTF. The chain uses TRBV6-5 and TRBJ1-2; 7 bases line up with TRBD1. Germline V gene sequence: CDR1 MNHEY, CDR2 SVGAGI. CDR3 size: 15 residues.

The gene calls are TRBV4-1 and TRBJ1-2; D is unresolved. The V and J ends lost 3 bases and 4 bases respectively, with 9 bases between them. The CDR3 totals 13 residues. The germline gives CDR1 MGHRA, CDR2 YSYEKL. CDR3 sequence reads: CASSQGFGYGYTF. CDR3 DNA: TGCGCCAGCAGCCAGGGTTTCGGCTATGGCTACACCTTC.

This clone is medium-sized in the sample. V gene TRBV11-3 combines with J gene TRBJ2-2, with no clear D. V shed 5 bases and J shed 3 bases, with 4 bases lying between them. Germline-derived CDR1 and CDR2 are SGHNT and YENEEA. The CDR3 runs 12 residues. CDR3 sequence: CASSPHTGELFF. CDR3 nucleotides: TGTGCCAGCAGCCCCCACACCGGGGAGCTGTTTTTT. Looking up the rest from reference TRBV11-3 and TRBJ2-2 gives the full variable domain: EAGVVQSPRYKIIEKKQPVAFWCNPISGHNTLYWYLQNLGQGPELLIRYENEEAVDDSQLPKDRFSAERLKGVDSTLKIQPAELGDSAVYLCASSPHTGELFFGEGSRLTVL.

This clone appeared once. The chain employs TRBV5-1 and TRBJ1-3; tentative D call: TRBD1 (5 bases). The CDR3 has 14 amino acids. The ends were cut back, 2 bases at V and 4 bases at J, with 10 bases in the middle. The germline CDR1 and CDR2 sequences are SGHRS and YFSETQ. CDR3 sequence reads: CASSFGAEGNTIYF. The DNA of the CDR3 is TGCGCCAGCAGCTTCGGGGCAGAAGGAAACACCATATATTTT.

The genes are TRBV2 and TRBJ2-1; 12 nucleotides match TRBD2. V dropped 6 bases and J dropped 9; count of bases not matched to a gene: 9. The CDR3 covers 15 residues. Germline assignment: CDR1 SNHLY and CDR2 FYNNEI. The CDR3 sequence: CASRFLAGGPGEQFF. The CDR3 DNA reads as TGTGCCAGCAGATTTCTAGCGGGGGGGCCAGGTGAGCAGTTCTTC.

The genes are TRBV27 and TRBJ1-2; D not certain. The CDR3 runs 15 residues. Germline V gene lookup returns CDR1 MNHEY and CDR2 SMNVEV (reference sequence). V was cut by 3 bases and J by 8 bases, with 19 bases left in between. The CDR3 DNA reads as TGTGCCAGCAGTTTTGTCTCGTCTCTGGGGAAGGGCTACACCTTC. It encodes CASSFVSSLGKGYTF.

The table lists this clone with a count of one. This rearrangement joins TRBV18 to TRBJ2-7; maybe TRBD1 (5 bases). Germline V gives CDR1 KGHSH, CDR2 LQKENI. V lost 3 bases and J lost 0, with 12 bases in between. This CDR3 has 15 residues. CDR3 sequence reads: CASSPKGQDSYEQYF. In nucleotides, the CDR3 is TGTGCCAGCTCACCGAAAGGACAAGACTCCTACGAGCAGTACTTC.

In the case of this clone: One end of the junction varies from germline; a read error may be responsible. V usage is TRBV7-7 and J usage is TRBJ1-5; D unclear. In germline, CDR1 is SSHAT, CDR2 FNYEAQ (reference sequence). This CDR3 spans 14 amino acids. CDR3 nucleotides: TGTGCTAGCAGCTTTAAGCGGGAGTATCAGCCCCAGCATTTT. It specifies CASSFKREYQPQHF.

This chain uses TRBV2 with TRBJ2-7; D is uncertain. The CDR3 consists of 13 residues. V lost 8 bases and J lost 2, with 13 bases in between. The germline V gene has CDR1 SNHLY and CDR2 FYNNEI. The DNA of the CDR3 is TGTGCCAGCCGTGGGAACCTGCCCTACGAGCAGTACTTC. This gives the protein CASRGNLPYEQYF. Together with reference TRBV2 and TRBJ2-7, the CDR3 gives the full variable domain: EPEVTQTPSHQVTQMGQEVILRCVPISNHLYFYWYRQILGQKVEFLVSFYNNEISEKSEIFDDQFSVERPDGSNFTLKIRSTKLEDSAMYFCASRGNLPYEQYFGPGTRLTVT.

This chain links TRBV14 with TRBJ1-1; D call uncertain. Between the trimmed V and J ends, which lost 2 bases and 4 bases, there was a span of 2 bases. The CDR3 consists of 11 residues. Germline-derived CDR1 and CDR2 are SGHDN and FVKESK. CDR3 coding DNA: TGTGCCAGCAGCCAATTCACTGAAGCTTTCTTT. It codes for CASSQFTEAFF.

The chain is built from TRBV12-5 and TRBJ2-7, with D possibly being TRBD1 (6 bases). Deletions cut 2 bases from V and 9 bases from J, with 14 bases between. The CDR3 sequence is 13 residues long. The V gene's germline CDR1 is LGHNT and CDR2 FRNRAP. CDR3 bases: TGTGCTAGTGGTTTGACCCGACAGGTAAGGCAGTACTTC. It codes for CASGLTRQVRQYF.

This rearrangement joins TRBV10-2 to TRBJ1-3; a possible D gene is TRBD1 (6 bases). Germline values: CDR1 WSHSY, CDR2 SAAADI. V dropped 6 bases and J dropped 3 bases, with 18 bases sitting between them. The CDR3 runs to 16 residues. In DNA, the CDR3 is TGCGCCAGCAGCGGAGGGAGGGGGGTATATGGAAACACCATATATTTT. Protein product: CASSGGRGVYGNTIYF.

The chain couples TRBV5-6 to TRBJ2-5; tentative D call: TRBD1 (6 bases). This CDR3 has 15 amino acids. Germline CDR1 and CDR2: SGHDT and YYEEEE. The V gene lost 5 bases and the J gene lost 2 bases, with 16 bases spanning the gap. CDR3 residues: CASRARRTAQETQYF. Here the CDR3 DNA reads TGTGCCAGCAGAGCGCGTAGGACAGCGCAAGAGACCCAGTACTTC.

The genes are TRBV18 and TRBJ1-6; no firm D call. Germline V gene sequence: CDR1 KGHSH, CDR2 LQKENI. CDR3 size: 17 residues. Between the trimmed V and J ends, which lost 6 bases and 5 bases, there was a span of 20 bases. CDR3 residues: CASSPITWTNDNSPLHF. Here the CDR3 DNA reads TGTGCCAGCTCTCCCATAACATGGACCAACGATAATTCACCCCTCCACTTT. The full variable domain, with the rest looked up from reference TRBV18 and TRBJ1-6, is NAGVMQNPRHLVRRRGQEARLRCSPMKGHSHVYWYRQLPEEGLKFMVYLQKENIIDESGMPKERFSAEFPKEGPSILRIQQVVRGDSAAYFCASSPITWTNDNSPLHFGNGTRLTVT.

The chain has TRBV5-1 and TRBJ1-2; weak D call: TRBD1 (6 bases). The CDR3 consists of 15 residues. Trimming pared 4 bases from V and 3 bases from J, leaving 16 bases between. Germline lookup yields CDR1 SGHRS and CDR2 YFSETQ. Here the CDR3 reads CASSDTGIPDYGYTF. In DNA, the CDR3 is TGCGCCAGCAGCGATACAGGGATCCCAGACTATGGCTACACCTTC.

The CDR3 sequence is CASSLTNFDGPLGDEQYF. The CDR3, as DNA: TGTGCCAGCAGTCTAACCAACTTTGACGGCCCCCTAGGGGACGAGCAGTACTTC. The chain is built from TRBV2 and TRBJ2-7; tentative D call: TRBD1 (5 bases). The V end lost 5 bases, the J end lost 5 bases, and 28 bases lay between the germline ends. This CDR3 is 18 amino acids long. The V gene's germline CDR1 is SNHLY and CDR2 FYNNEI.

The J gene is TRBJ2-5, the V gene TRBV11-3; D remains unclear. V lost 4 bases, J lost 5 bases, and 11 bases lay in between. CDR1 is SGHNT, CDR2 YENEEA, per germline. The CDR3 has 13 residues. Here the CDR3 reads CASSSAFGETQYF. The CDR3 nucleotides are TGTGCCAGCAGCTCAGCATTCGGGGAGACCCAGTACTTC. Variable domain in full (rest from reference TRBV11-3 and TRBJ2-5): EAGVVQSPRYKIIEKKQPVAFWCNPISGHNTLYWYLQNLGQGPELLIRYENEEAVDDSQLPKDRFSAERLKGVDSTLKIQPAELGDSAVYLCASSSAFGETQYFGPGTRLLVL.

This chain uses TRBV6-6 with TRBJ2-7; D remains unclear. The CDR3 contains 15 residues. Germline values: CDR1 MNHNY, CDR2 SVGAGI (reference sequence). V was clipped by 5 bases and J by 2 bases, with 16 bases between them. The DNA for the CDR3 is TGTGCCAGCAGTACCAAAGAGCCAAGAACCTACGAGCAGTACTTC. This sequence encodes CASSTKEPRTYEQYF.

This rearrangement joins TRBV18 to TRBJ1-1; D perhaps matches TRBD1 (5 bases). The V gene lost 1 base and the J gene lost 5 bases, with 17 bases spanning the gap. Germline loops: CDR1 KGHSH, CDR2 LQKENI. The CDR3 runs 16 residues. CDR3 in amino acids: CASSPLRSSEGTEAFF. CDR3 sequence (DNA): TGTGCCAGCTCACCACTTAGGTCCTCCGAGGGGACTGAAGCTTTCTTT.

V gene TRBV2 combines with J gene TRBJ2-7; D not resolved. This CDR3 is 10 amino acids long. From germline, CDR1 is SNHLY and CDR2 FYNNEI. V gave up 5 bases and J gave up 4 bases, with 3 bases separating them. DNA for the CDR3: TGTGCCAGCAGTACGTACGAGCAGTACTTC. Encoded protein: CASSTYEQYF.

This clone was seen once. The rearrangement uses TRBV11-1 and TRBJ1-1; D is unclear. CDR3 length equals 16 residues. The V and J ends lost 0 bases and 6 bases respectively, with 17 bases between them. The germline gives CDR1 SGHAT, CDR2 FQDESV (reference sequence). CDR3 sequence (DNA): TGTGCCAGCAGCTTAGCGCGTCTGGGTATAGCATCTGAAGCTTTCTTT. Translated, it gives CASSLARLGIASEAFF.

This sequence joins TRBV7-2 and TRBJ2-3; D unclear. Per the germline V gene, CDR1 is SGHTA and CDR2 is FQGNSA. The CDR3 totals 12 residues. V lost 5 bases, J lost 2 bases, and 5 bases lay in between. As DNA, the CDR3 is TGTGCCAGCAGCCAATACACAGATACGCAGTATTTT. It yields the protein CASSQYTDTQYF. The full variable domain, its missing parts supplied by reference TRBV7-2 and TRBJ2-3, is GAGVSQSPSNKVTEKGKDVELRCDPISGHTALYWYRQSLGQGLEFLIYFQGNSAPDKSGLPSDRFSAERTGGSVSTLTIQRTQQEDSAVYLCASSQYTDTQYFGPGTRLTVL.

This clone was seen a few times. This chain connects TRBV6-5 to TRBJ1-2, with TRBD1 as a possible D gene (5 bases). The CDR3 has 15 amino acids. Deletions cut 1 base from V and 2 bases from J, with 11 bases between. Germline CDR1 MNHEY, CDR2 SVGAGI. CDR3 nucleotides: TGTGCCAGCAGTTACTTGAGGGGAGGCAACTATGGCTACACCTTC. It codes for CASSYLRGGNYGYTF.

The chain has TRBV11-1 and TRBJ2-1, with a possible D match to TRBD2 (6 bases). The V gene lost 5 bases and the J gene lost 3 bases, with 17 bases spanning the gap. Looked up from germline, CDR1 is SGHAT and CDR2 is FQDESV (reference sequence). The CDR3 is 16 residues long. CDR3 DNA: TGTGCCAGCAGCCAGACACGGGGCGGGGACTACAATGAGCAGTTCTTC. Amino acids: CASSQTRGGDYNEQFF.